This entry lists 10 T cell receptor beta chains sequenced from one sample in a study of technical replicates of blood from a few donors. Libraries were prepared by immunoSEQ multiplex PCR; TCRdb keeps only in-frame clonotypes and omits some of them. The table lists 55,000 to 80,000 clones, roughly 98% of them singletons. Material for sequencing was T cells isolated from PBMCs. The source of these receptors is a human donor in good health.

The chain carries TRBV10-1 and TRBJ2-1, with D uncertain. Trimming took off 11 bases at V and 3 bases at J, with 17 bases between the two ends. The CDR3 covers 14 residues. Germline loops: CDR1 WNHNN, CDR2 SYGVQD (reference sequence). The CDR3 sequence: CAGMSTLNYNEQFF. CDR3 nucleotides: TGCGCCGGTATGAGCACCTTGAACTACAATGAGCAGTTCTTC.

This sequence joins TRBV4-2 and TRBJ2-2; 8 bases are shared with TRBD2. The CDR3 consists of 19 residues. After removal of 2 bases from V and 1 base from J, the junction contained 12 bases not matched to a gene. In germline, CDR1 is LGHNA, CDR2 YNFKEQ. For the CDR3, the DNA is TGTGCCAGCAGCCAAAAGCCCTTACTAGCGGAGGTGAACACCGGGGAGCTGTTTTTT. It encodes CASSQKPLLAEVNTGELFF.

This chain joins TRBV14 and TRBJ1-2; TRBD1 might be the D (5 bases). CDR1 SGHDN and CDR2 FVKESK come from the germline V gene. The CDR3 contains 13 residues. V gave up 2 bases and J gave up 4 bases, with 8 bases separating them. The CDR3 DNA sequence: TGTGCCAGCAGCCAAACAGGACCCTATGGCTACACCTTC. This codes for CASSQTGPYGYTF.

The chain couples TRBV6-5 to TRBJ2-5; 8 nucleotides line up with TRBD2. The junction had 10 bases not matched to a gene; V was cut back by 5 bases and J by 5 bases. Per the germline V gene, CDR1 is MNHEY and CDR2 is SVGAGI. The CDR3 has 15 residues. In DNA form, the CDR3 reads TGTGCCAGCAGTCACCAGGGGCGGGAGGAGGAGACCCAGTACTTC. Amino acid sequence: CASSHQGREEETQYF.

The chain combines TRBV18 with TRBJ2-7, with 7 bases fitting TRBD1. V trimming: 3 bases; J trimming: 2 bases; junction bases outside the gene matches: 1. The CDR3 extends over 13 amino acids. CDR1 is KGHSH and CDR2 is LQKENI in the germline V gene. The CDR3 here is CASSPTGAYEQYF. The CDR3 DNA reads TGTGCCAGCTCACCTACAGGGGCCTACGAGCAGTACTTC.

This chain links TRBV5-1 with TRBJ2-7; D is perhaps TRBD1 (6 bases). Germline-derived CDR1 and CDR2 are SGHRS and YFSETQ. V lost 3 bases, J lost 1 base, and 17 bases lay in between. The CDR3 is made up of 16 amino acids. The CDR3 region has the DNA TGCGCCAGCAGCTCAAAACAGGGACAAGTTTCCTACGAGCAGTACTTC. This gives the protein CASSSKQGQVSYEQYF.

V usage is TRBV4-1 and J usage is TRBJ1-5; the D gene is possibly TRBD1 (5 bases). V was trimmed by 6 bases and J by 1 base, leaving 10 bases between them. The CDR3 has 14 amino acids. Germline V CDR1 and CDR2: MGHRA, YSYEKL. The CDR3 region has the DNA TGCGCCAGCAGACACCCAGGGAGCAATCAGCCCCAGCATTTT. This gives the protein CASRHPGSNQPQHF.

The chain is built from TRBV4-1 and TRBJ2-1; a weak D match, TRBD2 (5 bases). Germline CDR1 and CDR2: MGHRA and YSYEKL. There are 15 residues in the CDR3. The germline V and J ends were trimmed by 2 bases and 8 bases, with 16 bases remaining between them. CDR3 nucleotide sequence: TGCGCCAGCAGCCAAAAAGTTCGGGATGGGGATGAGCAGTTCTTC. It translates to CASSQKVRDGDEQFF.

This chain links TRBV4-1 with TRBJ1-6; the match to TRBD1 covers 7 bases. The ends lost 0 bases at V and 10 bases at J; junction bases unmatched: 9. Looked up from germline, CDR1 is MGHRA and CDR2 is YSYEKL. The CDR3 is 16 amino acids. The CDR3 region has the DNA TGCGCCAGCAGCCAAGAAGGGTTGAGACAGGGATCACCCCTCCACTTT. Its translation is CASSQEGLRQGSPLHF.

The chain couples TRBV5-5 to TRBJ2-7, with 8 bases that match TRBD1. The CDR3 loop spans 16 amino acids. Germline trimming cut 0 bases from V and 2 bases from J; bases unmatched to any gene: 7. The germline V gene encodes CDR1 SGHKS and CDR2 YYEKEE (reference sequence). The CDR3 here is CASSLVFGQGAYEQYF. The CDR3 coding sequence is TGTGCCAGCAGCTTGGTGTTTGGACAGGGAGCCTACGAGCAGTACTTC.